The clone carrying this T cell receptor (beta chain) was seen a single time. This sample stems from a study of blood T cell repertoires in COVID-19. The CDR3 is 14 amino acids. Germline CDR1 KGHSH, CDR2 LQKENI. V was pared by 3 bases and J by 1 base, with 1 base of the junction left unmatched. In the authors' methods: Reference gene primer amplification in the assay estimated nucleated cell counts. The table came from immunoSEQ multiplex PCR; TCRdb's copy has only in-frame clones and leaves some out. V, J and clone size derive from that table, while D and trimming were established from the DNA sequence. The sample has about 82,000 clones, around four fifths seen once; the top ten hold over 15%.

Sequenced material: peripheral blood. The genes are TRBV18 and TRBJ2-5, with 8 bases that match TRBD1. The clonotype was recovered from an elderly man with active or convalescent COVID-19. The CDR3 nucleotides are TGTGCCAGCTCACCGGGACAGGTCCAAGAGACCCAGTACTTC. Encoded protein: CASSPGQVQETQYF.